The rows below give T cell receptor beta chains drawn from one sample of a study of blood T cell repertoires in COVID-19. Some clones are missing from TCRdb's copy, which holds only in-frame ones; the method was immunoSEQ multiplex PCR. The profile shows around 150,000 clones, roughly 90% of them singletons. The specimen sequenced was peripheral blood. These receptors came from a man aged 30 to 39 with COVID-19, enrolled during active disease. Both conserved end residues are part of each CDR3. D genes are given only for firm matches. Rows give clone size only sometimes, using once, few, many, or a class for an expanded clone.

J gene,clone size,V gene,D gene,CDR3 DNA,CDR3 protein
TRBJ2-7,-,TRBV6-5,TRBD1,TGTGCCAGCAGGCAGGGACAGGGGGCCTCCTACGAGCAGTACTTC,CASRQGQGASYEQYF
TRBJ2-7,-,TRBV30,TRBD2,TGTGCCTGGCAAGCTAGCGGGAGGAACTACGAGCAGTACTTC,CAWQASGRNYEQYF
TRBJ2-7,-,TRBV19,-,TGTGCCAGTAGTATCCGGGACAAAACCTACGAGCAGTACTTC,CASSIRDKTYEQYF
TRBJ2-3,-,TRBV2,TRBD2,TGTGCCAGCAGTGCTCTAGCGGGAGTGAGGGATACGCAGTATTTT,CASSALAGVRDTQYF
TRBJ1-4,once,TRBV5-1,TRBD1,TGCGCCAGCAGCCTGGGACAGGGGATGGAAAAACTGTTTTTT,CASSLGQGMEKLFF
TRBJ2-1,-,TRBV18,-,TGTGCCAGCTCACCAGGTTTAATTGTAGGAGGGTCCTACAATGAGCAGTTCTTC,CASSPGLIVGGSYNEQFF
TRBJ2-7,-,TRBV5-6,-,TGTGCCAGCAGCCGGGCCTACGAGCAGTACTTC,CASSRAYEQYF
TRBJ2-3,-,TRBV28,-,TGTGCCAGCAATGGGGCTTCGGGAGTAGTAGATACGCAGTATTTT,CASNGASGVVDTQYF
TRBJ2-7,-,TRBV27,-,TGTGCCAGCAGTTCGGGAGAAGAGCAGTACTTC,CASSSGEEQYF
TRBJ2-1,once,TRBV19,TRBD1,TGTGCCAGTAATCCCCCGGGACAGGGGTTCAATGAGCAGTTCTTC,CASNPPGQGFNEQFF
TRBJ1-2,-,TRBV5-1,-,TGCGCCAGCAGCCATAACCGGGACTATGGCTACACCTTC,CASSHNRDYGYTF
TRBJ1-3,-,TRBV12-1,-,TGTGCCAGCAGCTTTGCAGGGAAGGAGGGAAGAAACACCATATATTTT,CASSFAGKEGRNTIYF
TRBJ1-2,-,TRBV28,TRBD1,TGTGCCAGCAGAGGGTGGCTGACAGGGGCGTTAGCTAACTATGGCTACACCTTC,CASRGWLTGALANYGYTF
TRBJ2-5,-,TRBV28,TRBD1,TGTGCCAGCAGCGGGGGTGCGGGACAGGGCCTTTCAGAGACCCAGTACTTC,CASSGGAGQGLSETQYF
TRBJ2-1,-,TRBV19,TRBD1,TGTGCCAGTAGTAGTACCGGGACAGGGGATCGTGAGCAGTTCTTC,CASSSTGTGDREQFF
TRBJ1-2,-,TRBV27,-,TGTGCCAGCAGTCTATCCTCGAACCTAGTGGGTAACTATGGCTACACCTTC,CASSLSSNLVGNYGYTF
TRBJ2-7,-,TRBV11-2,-,TGTGCCAGCAGCTTAGTGTCGGGACTTCTCTCCTACGAGCAGTACTTC,CASSLVSGLLSYEQYF
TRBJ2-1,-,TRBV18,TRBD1,TGTGCCAGCTCACCCCTCCAAGGGGGCGCGACCTATGAGCAGTTCTTC,CASSPLQGGATYEQFF
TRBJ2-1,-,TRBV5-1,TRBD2,TGCGCCACCAAACGTGAGCGGGAGCTGGGGAATGAGCAGTTCTTC,CATKRERELGNEQFF
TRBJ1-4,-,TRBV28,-,TGTGCCAGCAGTTTATCAGATTGGGGCCGGCTTAATGAAAAACTGTTTTTT,CASSLSDWGRLNEKLFF
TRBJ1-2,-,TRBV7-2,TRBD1,TGTGCCAGCAGCTCGACAGGGGGCGGACTAACTGGCTACACCTTC,CASSSTGGGLTGYTF
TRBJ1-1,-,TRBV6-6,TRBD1,TGTGCCAGCAGTTACTCGGGACAGGGAACTGAAGCTTTCTTT,CASSYSGQGTEAFF
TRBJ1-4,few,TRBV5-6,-,TGTGCCAGCAGCTTGTGGCGGGGGACGGTTACAACTAATGAAAAACTGTTTTTT,CASSLWRGTVTTNEKLFF
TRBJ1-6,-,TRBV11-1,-,TGTGCCAGCAGTAAGGGAGCCAATTCACCCCTCCACTTT,CASSKGANSPLHF
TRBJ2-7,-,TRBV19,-,TGTGCCAGTAGTATTTACATGGAGTACGAGCAGTACTTC,CASSIYMEYEQYF
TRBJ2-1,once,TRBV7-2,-,TGTGCCAGCAGCCCACGAGGCGCAAGCTCCTACAATGAGCAGTTCTTC,CASSPRGASSYNEQFF
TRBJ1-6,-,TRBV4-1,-,TGCGCCAGCAGCCAAGAGGAGGGTAGGGATAATTCACCCCTCCACTTT,CASSQEEGRDNSPLHF
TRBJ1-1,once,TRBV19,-,TGTGCCAGTAGTGGATCCAGGGTAGCTGAAGCTTTCTTT,CASSGSRVAEAFF
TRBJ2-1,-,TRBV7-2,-,TGTGCCAGCAGCTTAGGGGGTGGAGGAGAGCAGTTCTTC,CASSLGGGGEQFF
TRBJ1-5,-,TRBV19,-,TGTGCCAGTAGTATCCCCCGGCGGTCTCACCAGCCCCAGCATTTT,CASSIPRRSHQPQHF
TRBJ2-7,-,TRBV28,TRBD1,TGTGCCAGCAGTTTATCCGGGACAGGGTGGAGTTCCTACGAGCAGTACTTC,CASSLSGTGWSSYEQYF
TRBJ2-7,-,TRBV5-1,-,TGCGCCAGCAGCTTGGCCCGAGGGACACAAGTTCACTCCCTCCACTTC,CASSLARGTQVHSLHF
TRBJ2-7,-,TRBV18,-,TGTGCCAGCTCACCACAGGGGAGGACGGGCCACGAGCAGTACTTC,CASSPQGRTGHEQYF
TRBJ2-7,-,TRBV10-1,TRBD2,TGCGCCAGCACGGGGGGCACCGGGACTAGCGGCTACGAGCAGTACTTC,CASTGGTGTSGYEQYF
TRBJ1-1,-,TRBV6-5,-,TGTGCCAGCAGATTTCAGGGTTGGACTGAAGCTTTCTTT,CASRFQGWTEAFF
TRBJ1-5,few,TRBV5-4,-,TGTGCCAGCAGCTTAGGGGGTATCAGCAATCAGCCCCAGCATTTT,CASSLGGISNQPQHF